These 10 T cell receptor beta chains share one sample of origin, sequenced in a study of shared clonotypes between healthy human individuals (TCRdb year 2020). The library was obtained by the immunoSEQ multiplex PCR assay. TCRdb limited this immuneACCESS table to in-frame rearrangements with V and J called. A share of clones is missing; checked studies link under half to unresolved V genes, and the rest is unexplained. A total of around 690,000 clones appear in this sample, roughly 91% of them only once. The ten largest make up more than 30% of the sample. The sample was memory CD8+ T cells from PBMCs. In the paper's terms, the cell subset or site label means: CD45RO+ cells pooled with CCR7-negative TemRA cells. The receptors originated from a man aged 18-30 years in good health. Some clones in this sample may be carry-over from other donors' samples.

The rearrangement uses TRBV10-1 and TRBJ2-3; 11 bases are a match to TRBD2. V was clipped by 4 bases and J by 0 bases; unmatched bases: 12. Germline V lookup: CDR1 WNHNN, CDR2 SYGVQD (reference sequence). The CDR3 loop spans 19 amino acids. The CDR3 here is CASSGAGTSGPRSTDTQYF. CDR3 nucleotide sequence: TGCGCCAGCAGTGGGGCCGGGACTAGCGGCCCCCGCAGCACAGATACGCAGTATTTT.

This clone has a handful of counts. The same CDR3 also results from other DNA sequences found in this sample. The chain joins TRBV27 to TRBJ2-7; D gene unclear. CDR1 MNHEY and CDR2 SMNVEV come from the germline V gene (reference sequence). The CDR3 length is 11 residues. Trimming took 2 bases from V and 5 from J, leaving 4 bases between them. The CDR3, as DNA: TGTGCCAGCAGTTTAGGGGACGAGCAGTACTTC. Residues: CASSLGDEQYF.

This clone has just one count. The chain uses TRBV7-3 and TRBJ2-2, with no clear D. The V and J ends lost 5 bases and 6 bases respectively, with 7 bases between them. This CDR3 spans 12 amino acids. Germline-derived CDR1 and CDR2 are SGHTA and FQGTGA. The CDR3 nucleotides are TGTGCCAGCAGCCCCCGGGCCGGGGAGCTGTTTTTT. It is translated as CASSPRAGELFF. The variable domain in full, completed from reference TRBV7-3 and TRBJ2-2, reads GAGVSQTPSNKVTEKGKYVELRCDPISGHTALYWYRQSLGQGPEFLIYFQGTGAADDSGLPNDRFFAVRPEGSVSTLKIQRTERGDSAVYLCASSPRAGELFFGEGSRLTVL.

The CDR3 sequence: CASSIVPGQGSTEAFF. The CDR3 coding sequence is TGTGCCAGTAGTATCGTCCCGGGACAGGGATCCACTGAAGCTTTCTTT. V gene TRBV19 combines with J gene TRBJ1-1, with 9 bases that match TRBD1. Germline assignment: CDR1 LNHDA and CDR2 SQIVND (reference sequence). The CDR3 is 16 residues long. Losses at the gene ends were 3 bases for V and 4 bases for J; bases not matched to a gene: 9.

A remark on this clone: Sequence at one end of the junction differs from germline and may be a read error. The same CDR3 can be traced to other DNA sequences in this sample. The chain combines TRBV27 with TRBJ1-2; D unclear. The CDR3 runs to 14 residues. Germline CDR1 is MNHEY and CDR2 is SMNVEV (reference sequence). The CDR3 region is CASSLSWRVGGYTF. Written as DNA, the CDR3 is TGCGCCAGCAGTTTATCGTGGAGGGTGGGCGGCTACACCTTC.

The gene calls are TRBV7-2 and TRBJ2-5, with TRBD1 as a possible D gene (5 bases). Germline V gene sequence: CDR1 SGHTA, CDR2 FQGNSA. CDR3 length: 15 amino acids. V lost 4 bases and J lost 4, with 16 bases in between. Written as DNA, the CDR3 is TGTGCCAGCAGCTATTGGGGCCCTCAAGGAGAGACCCAGTACTTC. Protein: CASSYWGPQGETQYF.

The chain carries TRBV5-1 and TRBJ2-7; D is ambiguous. Deletions cut 0 bases from V and 1 base from J, with 14 bases between. This CDR3 has 16 residues. CDR1 is SGHRS and CDR2 is YFSETQ in the germline V gene. Written as DNA, the CDR3 is TGCGCCAGCAGCTTGGAGTTGGCAGTGGTATCCTACGAGCAGTACTTC. Its translation is CASSLELAVVSYEQYF. The whole variable domain, remainder taken from reference TRBV5-1 and TRBJ2-7, is KAGVTQTPRYLIKTRGQQVTLSCSPISGHRSVSWYQQTPGQGLQFLFEYFSETQRNKGNFPGRFSGRQFSNSRSEMNVSTLELGDSALYLCASSLELAVVSYEQYFGPGTRLTVT.

V gene TRBV10-3 combines with J gene TRBJ1-1; no firm D call. Trimming removed 0 bases from V and 3 bases from J, with 8 bases in between. From germline, CDR1 is ENHRY and CDR2 SYGVKD. The CDR3 extends over 14 amino acids. The CDR3 spells CAISESGWDTEAFF. CDR3 nucleotide sequence: TGTGCCATCAGTGAGTCGGGGTGGGACACTGAAGCTTTCTTT.

This sequence joins TRBV11-2 and TRBJ2-1; 8 positions agree with TRBD1. V was pared by 5 bases and J by 0 bases, with 3 bases of the junction left unmatched. CDR1 is SGHAT and CDR2 is FQNNGV in the germline V gene. CDR3 size: 15 residues. In nucleotides, the CDR3 is TGTGCCAGCAGCCCTGGGACAGGCTCCTACAATGAGCAGTTCTTC. Its translation: CASSPGTGSYNEQFF.

The genes are TRBV5-1 and TRBJ2-7; 10 nucleotides match TRBD1. Losses at the gene ends were 2 bases for V and 2 bases for J; bases not matched to a gene: 7. From germline, CDR1 is SGHRS and CDR2 YFSETQ. This CDR3 region has 16 residues. As DNA, the CDR3 is TGCGCCAGCAGCTTCCGAGCCGGGACAGGGGCCTACGAGCAGTACTTC. This translates into CASSFRAGTGAYEQYF. Drawing the rest from reference TRBV5-1 and TRBJ2-7, the complete variable domain is KAGVTQTPRYLIKTRGQQVTLSCSPISGHRSVSWYQQTPGQGLQFLFEYFSETQRNKGNFPGRFSGRQFSNSRSEMNVSTLELGDSALYLCASSFRAGTGAYEQYFGPGTRLTVT.